The clone carrying this TCR beta chain was picked up a small number of times. Germline V gene data show CDR1 as MGHRA and CDR2 as YSYEKL. CDR3 length: 15 amino acids. V was clipped by 0 bases and J by 3 bases, with 12 bases between them. The TCRbeta library incorporated unique molecular identifiers. TCRdb reanalysed the PCR reads using MiXCR and keeps one entry per CDR3 protein. Of fewer than 400,000 distinct CDR3 sequences detected, roughly 21% appear once; the ten largest clones hold around 4%. The data stem from a study of T-cell reconstitution after alpha-beta-depleted transplantation in children.

This sequence was found in a human donor who donated a stem cell graft to a child with acute myeloid leukemia. Source: PBMCs from the stem cell graft donor, taken from the stem cell graft. The rearrangement links TRBV4-1 to TRBJ2-7, with D possibly TRBD2 on 6 matching bases. CDR3 loop: CASSQDTREFYEQYF. The CDR3 DNA follows: TGCGCCAGCAGCCAAGATACTCGGGAGTTCTACGAGCAGTACTTC.